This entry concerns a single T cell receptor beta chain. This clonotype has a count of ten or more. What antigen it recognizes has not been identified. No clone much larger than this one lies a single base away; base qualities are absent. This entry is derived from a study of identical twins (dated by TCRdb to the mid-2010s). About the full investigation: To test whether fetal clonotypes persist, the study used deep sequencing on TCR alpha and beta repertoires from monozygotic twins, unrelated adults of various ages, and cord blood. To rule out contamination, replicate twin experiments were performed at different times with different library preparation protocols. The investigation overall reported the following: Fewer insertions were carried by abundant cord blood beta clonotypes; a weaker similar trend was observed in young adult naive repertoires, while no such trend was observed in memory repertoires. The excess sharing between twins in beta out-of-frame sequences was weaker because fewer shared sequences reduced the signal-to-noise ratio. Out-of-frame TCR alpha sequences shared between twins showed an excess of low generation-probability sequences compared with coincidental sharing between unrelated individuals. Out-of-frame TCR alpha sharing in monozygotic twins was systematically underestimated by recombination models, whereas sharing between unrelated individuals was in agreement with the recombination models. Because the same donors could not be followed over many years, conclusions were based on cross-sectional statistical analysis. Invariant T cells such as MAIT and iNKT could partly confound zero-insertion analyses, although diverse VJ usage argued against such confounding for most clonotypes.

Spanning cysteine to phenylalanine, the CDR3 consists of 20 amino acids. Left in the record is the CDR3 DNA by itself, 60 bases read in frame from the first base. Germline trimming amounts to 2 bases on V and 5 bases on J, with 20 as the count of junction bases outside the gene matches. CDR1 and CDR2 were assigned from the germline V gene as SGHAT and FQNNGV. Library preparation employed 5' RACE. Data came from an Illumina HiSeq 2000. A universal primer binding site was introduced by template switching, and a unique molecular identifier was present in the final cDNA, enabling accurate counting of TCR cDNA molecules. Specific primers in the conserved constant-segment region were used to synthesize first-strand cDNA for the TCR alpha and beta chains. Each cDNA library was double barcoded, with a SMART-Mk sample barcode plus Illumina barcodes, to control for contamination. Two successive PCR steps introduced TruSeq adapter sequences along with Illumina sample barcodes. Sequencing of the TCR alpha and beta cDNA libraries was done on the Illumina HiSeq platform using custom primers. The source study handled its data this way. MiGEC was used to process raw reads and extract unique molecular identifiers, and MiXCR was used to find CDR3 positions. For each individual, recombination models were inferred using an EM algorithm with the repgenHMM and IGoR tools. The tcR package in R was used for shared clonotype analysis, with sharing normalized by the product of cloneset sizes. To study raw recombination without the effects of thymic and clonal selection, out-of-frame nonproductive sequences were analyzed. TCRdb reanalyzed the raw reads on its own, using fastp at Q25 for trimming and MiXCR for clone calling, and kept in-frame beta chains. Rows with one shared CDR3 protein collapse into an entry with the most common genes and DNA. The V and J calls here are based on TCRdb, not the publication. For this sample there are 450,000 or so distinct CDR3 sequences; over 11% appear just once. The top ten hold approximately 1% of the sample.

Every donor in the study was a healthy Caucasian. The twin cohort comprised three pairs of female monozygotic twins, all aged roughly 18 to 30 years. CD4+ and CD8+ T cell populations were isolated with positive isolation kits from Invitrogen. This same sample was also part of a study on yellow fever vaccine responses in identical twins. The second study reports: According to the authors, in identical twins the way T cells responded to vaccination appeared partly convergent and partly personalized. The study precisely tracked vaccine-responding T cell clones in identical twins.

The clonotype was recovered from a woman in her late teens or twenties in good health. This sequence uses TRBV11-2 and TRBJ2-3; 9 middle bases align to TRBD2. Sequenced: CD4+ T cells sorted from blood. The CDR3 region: CASSLRISGSSDAARDTQYF. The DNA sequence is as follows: TGTGCCAGCAGCTTAAGAATTAGCGGGAGTTCTGACGCCGCCAGAGATACGCAGTATTTT.